The 14 T cell receptor beta chains reported below all come from one sample, sequenced in a study of blood T cells in healthy people across ages. A second PCR, run for about 7 to 12 cycles, used a sample-barcoded 5' primer plus a J-beta primer mix. TCRdb fed the 5' RACE reads into MiXCR, producing one record per CDR3 protein. The sample has 1.5 million to 2 million distinct CDR3 sequences, 28% seen once. Sequenced input: blood. The source of these receptors is a woman in her thirties in good health.

The CDR3 reads CSASQPGDTEAFF. CDR3 sequence (DNA): TGCAGTGCTAGCCAACCGGGGGACACTGAAGCTTTCTTT. The chain joins TRBV20-1 to TRBJ1-1; tentatively, D is TRBD1 (5 bases). CDR3 length equals 13 residues. V lost 3 bases and J 3 bases, leaving 11 bases between the germline ends. Germline-derived CDR1 and CDR2 are DFQATT and SNEGSKA (reference sequence).

This chain joins TRBV2 and TRBJ1-5; weak D call: TRBD1 (6 bases). Trimming stripped 8 bases from V and 5 bases from J, with 13 bases between. Germline CDR1 reads SNHLY; CDR2 reads FYNNEI. The CDR3 consists of 13 residues. Here the CDR3 reads CASGTGFDQPQHF. The CDR3 DNA sequence: TGTGCCAGCGGAACAGGGTTCGATCAGCCCCAGCATTTT.

As regards this clonotype: At one boundary the junction diverges from the germline segment, which might be a read error. The chain employs TRBV9 and TRBJ2-7, with a tentative D call TRBD1 (6 bases). Germline CDR1 reads SGDLS; CDR2 reads YYNGEE. The CDR3 sequence is 15 residues long. The CDR3: CASSVGIRGTYEQDF. Here the CDR3 DNA reads TGTGCCAGCAGCGTAGGGATAAGGGGGACCTACGAGCAGGACTTC.

This chain joins TRBV4-1 and TRBJ2-5; possibly TRBD2 for D (6 bases). V dropped 2 bases and J dropped 6 bases, with 16 bases sitting between them. Germline V lookup: CDR1 MGHRA, CDR2 YSYEKL. The CDR3 contains 15 residues. CDR3 in amino acids: CASSQPRTTQKTQYF. In nucleotides, the CDR3 is TGCGCCAGCAGCCAACCCCGGACTACCCAGAAGACCCAGTACTTC.

Many counts were recorded for this clonotype. The chain combines TRBV10-2 with TRBJ2-1; D is perhaps TRBD1 (6 bases). V was trimmed by 8 bases and J by 7 bases, leaving 12 bases between them. CDR1 WSHSY and CDR2 SAAADI come from the germline V gene. The CDR3 runs 12 residues. Written as DNA, the CDR3 is TGCGCCAGCCTGCTTCAGGGGAATGAGCAGTTCTTC. It translates to CASLLQGNEQFF.

At least ten counts were recorded for this clonotype. V usage is TRBV12-3 or TRBV12-4 and J usage is TRBJ2-7; 7 bases line up with TRBD2. This CDR3 spans 15 amino acids. Trimming cost V 6 bases and J 2 bases; bases outside gene matches: 10. The CDR3 loop is CASSTVDSGTYEQYF. CDR3 DNA sequence: TGTGCCAGCAGCACCGTTGACAGCGGGACCTACGAGCAGTACTTC.

There are many counts of this clonotype. The chain combines TRBV4-1 with TRBJ2-5; tentatively, D is TRBD1 (5 bases). The CDR3 length is 15 residues. CDR1 is MGHRA, CDR2 YSYEKL, per germline. With 1 base removed from V and 4 bases from J, the gap between germline ends came to 13 bases. For the CDR3, the DNA is TGCGCCAGCAGCCAAGTGGGCCAGGGTTCAGAGACCCAGTACTTC. Its protein is CASSQVGQGSETQYF.

The gene calls are TRBV6-5 and TRBJ2-2, with D possibly TRBD1 on 6 matching bases. Germline V gene data show CDR1 as MNHEY and CDR2 as SVGAGI. The CDR3 spans 18 residues. V was cut by 0 bases and J by 5 bases, with 19 bases left in between. The DNA of the CDR3 is TGTGCCAGCAGTTACTCTGTGGCTAGCTTTCAGGGGACCGGGGAGCTGTTTTTT. This sequence encodes CASSYSVASFQGTGELFF.

The chain uses TRBV2 and TRBJ2-1; no definite D call. In germline, CDR1 is SNHLY, CDR2 FYNNEI. The length of the CDR3 is 11 residues. The V end was cut by 7 bases, the J end by 9 bases, with 10 bases between. The CDR3 loop reads CASKAALEQFF. For the CDR3, the DNA is TGTGCCAGCAAGGCAGCACTTGAGCAGTTCTTC.

This clonotype was observed a handful of times. V usage is TRBV11-2 and J usage is TRBJ2-1; D remains unclear. V lost 6 bases to trimming and J lost 9 bases, with 9 bases between them. Germline V gene lookup returns CDR1 SGHAT and CDR2 FQNNGV. The CDR3 has 11 amino acids. CDR3 amino acids: CASSTEVEQFF. CDR3 DNA sequence: TGTGCCAGCAGTACTGAGGTTGAGCAGTTCTTC. Full variable domain (outside the CDR3, taken from reference TRBV11-2 and TRBJ2-1): EAGVAQSPRYKIIEKRQSVAFWCNPISGHATLYWYQQILGQGPKLLIQFQNNGVVDDSQLPKDRFSAERLKGVDSTLKIQPAKLEDSAVYLCASSTEVEQFFGPGTRLTVL.

Many counts were recorded for this clonotype. J is TRBJ2-1 and V is TRBV29-1; D gene unclear. The CDR3 covers 11 residues. The germline V gene encodes CDR1 SQVTM and CDR2 ANQGSEA. V lost 8 bases and J 7 bases, leaving 12 bases between the germline ends. The CDR3 bases are TGCAGCTCCAGAGAACTGAATGAGCAGTTCTTC. Amino acids: CSSRELNEQFF.

The gene calls are TRBV15 and TRBJ2-1, with 12 bases lining up with TRBD2. The CDR3 has 21 residues. Germline V lookup: CDR1 LNHNV, CDR2 YYDKDF (reference sequence). Trimming removed 1 base from V and 0 bases from J; junction bases left unmatched: 13. As DNA, the CDR3 is TGTGCCACCAGCAGAGCCCTCGGTTCGGCACTAGCGGGGGGCTCCTACAATGAGCAGTTCTTC. This sequence encodes CATSRALGSALAGGSYNEQFF.

This clonotype was observed a few times. This may come from a read error, since a much larger clone is one base off. The chain links TRBV6-6 to TRBJ2-1; 8 nucleotides line up with TRBD1. The V segment lost 6 bases and the J segment 6 bases; nucleotides outside the gene matches: 7. From germline, CDR1 is MNHNY and CDR2 SVGAGI (reference sequence). CDR3 length: 14 residues. In DNA form, the CDR3 reads TGTGCCAGCAGGCCAGGGGGCCTCTGCAATGAGCAGTTCTTC. Residues: CASRPGGLCNEQFF.

This clonotype showed up many times. The CDR3 loop is CSARDLTAPETQYF. For the CDR3, the DNA is TGCAGTGCTAGAGACCTGACAGCGCCGGAGACCCAGTACTTC. This chain links TRBV20-1 with TRBJ2-5; a weak D match, TRBD1 (5 bases). CDR1 is DFQATT and CDR2 is SNEGSKA in the germline V gene (reference sequence). This CDR3 is built from 14 residues. Trimming took 0 bases from V and 5 from J, leaving 13 bases between them.